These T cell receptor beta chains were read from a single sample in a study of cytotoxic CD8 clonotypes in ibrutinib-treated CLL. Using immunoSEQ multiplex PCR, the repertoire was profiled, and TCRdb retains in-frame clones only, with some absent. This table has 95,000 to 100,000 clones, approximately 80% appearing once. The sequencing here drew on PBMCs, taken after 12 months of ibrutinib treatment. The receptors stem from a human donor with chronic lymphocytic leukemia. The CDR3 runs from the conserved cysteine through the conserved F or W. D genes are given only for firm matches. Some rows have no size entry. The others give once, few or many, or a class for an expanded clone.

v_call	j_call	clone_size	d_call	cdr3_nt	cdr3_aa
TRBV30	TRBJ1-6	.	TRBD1	TGTGCCTGGAGTGTATCCCAGGGGGGAAATTCACCCCTCCACTTT	CAWSVSQGGNSPLHF
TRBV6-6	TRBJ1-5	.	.	TGTGCCAGCAATCAACCCAATCAGCCCCAGCATTTT	CASNQPNQPQHF
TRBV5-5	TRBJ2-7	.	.	TGTGCCAGCAGCCCCCAGGGCCCCTACGAGCAGTACTTC	CASSPQGPYEQYF
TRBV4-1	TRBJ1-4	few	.	TGCGCCAGCAGCCACGGGACCACCTCTGGGACTAATGAAAAACTGTTTTTT	CASSHGTTSGTNEKLFF
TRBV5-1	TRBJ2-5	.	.	TGCGCCAGCAGCTTGGTTGGAGAGACCCAGTACTTC	CASSLVGETQYF
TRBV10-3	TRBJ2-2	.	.	TGTGCCATCAGTGAGTCAATCGGCCAGGCCGGGGAGCTGTTTTTT	CAISESIGQAGELFF
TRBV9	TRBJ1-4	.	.	TGTGCCAGCAGCTCCACTAGGGGTTGGGAGGTAGGGCTGTTTTTT	CASSSTRGWEVGLFF
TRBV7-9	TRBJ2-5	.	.	TGTGCCAGCAGTCAAGAGACCCAGTACTTC	CASSQETQYF
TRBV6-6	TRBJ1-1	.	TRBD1	TGTGCCAGCAGGCAGGGGGGAGGGACTGAAGCTTTCTTT	CASRQGGGTEAFF
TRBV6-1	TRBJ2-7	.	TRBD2	TGTGCCAGCAGAGCCGGGACTAGCGTCCGTTTCCCGTACTTC	CASRAGTSVRFPYF